This T cell receptor (beta chain) derives from a study of vaccination effects on CD4 cells after COVID-19. General observations from the study: Late post-vaccination, clones induced by infection and those induced by vaccine underwent marked clonal contraction. The study found that only 1 of 255 vaccine-induced clones from healthy vaccinees cross-reacted with common cold coronaviruses.

Points on this clone: Its antigen remains unknown.

Viral peptide pool expansion of antigen-specific CD4+ T cells preceded sequencing in the ViraFEST assay. At the end of less than 12 days of culture, CD4+ T cells were isolated. The vaccine recipients had no prior SARS-CoV-2 infection, with negative nucleocapsid antibodies. It was with 10 IU/ml IL-2 and around 10 ug/ml peptides that two million PBMC per well were cultured. Here immunoSEQ multiplex PCR was the method, and the copy in TCRdb shows in-frame clones only, minus some. The sample comprises about 43,000 clones, roughly four fifths of which are singletons, and 10% to 11% rests with the top ten. The length of the CDR3 is 16 residues. Germline V CDR1 and CDR2: SGHKS, YYEKEE (reference sequence). V lost 0 bases, J lost 0 bases, and 11 bases lay in between.

This clonotype was sampled from a human donor who received a COVID-19 vaccine. The sample consisted of CD4+ T cells from PBMCs cultured with SARS-CoV-2 spike peptides, taken before COVID-19 vaccination. This chain joins TRBV5-5 and TRBJ2-3, with a tentative D call TRBD1 (6 bases). The CDR3 reads CASSLAGQTSTDTQYF. CDR3 sequence (DNA): TGTGCCAGCAGCTTGGCAGGACAGACTAGCACAGATACGCAGTATTTT. The full variable domain, completed using reference TRBV5-5 and TRBJ2-3, is DAGVTQSPTHLIKTRGQQVTLRCSPISGHKSVSWYQQVLGQGPQFIFQYYEKEERGRGNFPDRFSARQFPNYSSELNVNALLLGDSALYLCASSLAGQTSTDTQYFGPGTRLTVL.